Shown below are 28 T cell receptor beta chains from a single sample sequenced in a study of shared clonotypes between healthy human individuals. Clones were read by immunoSEQ multiplex PCR, and TCRdb kept only the in-frame ones, dropping some. In the table there are about 1.1 million clones, 70% to 80% of which are singletons. Input material: memory CD4+ T cells from PBMCs. Regarding subset: CD45RA-negative fraction. The receptors were sampled from a man younger than 30 in good health. Some clones in this sample may be carry-over from other donors' samples.

The V call is TRBV30, the J call TRBJ1-5; D is perhaps TRBD1 (5 bases). The V and J ends lost 1 base and 2 bases respectively, with 12 bases between them. The CDR3 is made up of 15 amino acids. Germline V gene data show CDR1 as GTSNPN and CDR2 as SVGIG (reference sequence). As DNA, the CDR3 is TGTGCCTGGAGTGCGGCAGGGACGCGCAATCAGCCCCAGCATTTT. This gives the protein CAWSAAGTRNQPQHF.

CDR3 nucleotides: TGCGCCAGCAGCTTGCTCAGGGGGGCCGGGGAGCTGTTTTTT. It yields the protein CASSLLRGAGELFF. The chain recombines TRBV5-1 with TRBJ2-2; possible D gene TRBD1, 7 bases. CDR3 length equals 14 residues. Per germline, CDR1 SGHRS and CDR2 YFSETQ. V lost 1 base, J lost 6 bases, and 10 bases lay in between.

The gene calls are TRBV11-2 and TRBJ2-1; 7 bases align to TRBD2. Per the germline V gene, CDR1 is SGHAT and CDR2 is FQNNGV. Unmatched junction bases numbered 8, after V lost 5 bases and J lost 4 bases. The CDR3 runs to 15 residues. CDR3 sequence: CASSKDSGIYNEQFF. The CDR3 DNA reads TGTGCCAGCAGCAAAGACAGCGGGATATACAATGAGCAGTTCTTC.

V and J are TRBV25-1 and TRBJ1-1; no reliable D call. The CDR3 spans 12 residues. V lost 2 bases and J 2 bases, leaving 3 bases between the germline ends. CDR1 is MGHDK and CDR2 is SYGVNS in the germline V gene. CDR3 region: CASSEPNTEAFF. The CDR3 DNA is TGTGCCAGCAGTGAACCAAACACTGAAGCTTTCTTT.

The sample holds a few counts of this clone. The chain is built from TRBV18 and TRBJ1-6; D unresolved. CDR3 length: 16 amino acids. V dropped 0 bases and J dropped 11 bases, with 17 bases sitting between them. CDR1 KGHSH and CDR2 LQKENI come from the germline V gene. The CDR3 protein is CASSPPAGRFSPPLHF. The CDR3 coding sequence is TGTGCCAGCTCACCACCGGCGGGTCGTTTTTCACCACCCCTCCACTTT.

This clone was observed a few times. This chain uses TRBV11-2 with TRBJ2-2, with TRBD2 matching 8 bases. This CDR3 is 16 amino acids long. Trimming took 3 bases from V and 0 from J; bases not matched to a gene: 3. CDR1 and CDR2 from the germline V gene are SGHAT and FQNNGV. CDR3 sequence (DNA): TGTGCCAGCAGCTTCTCGCGGGGGGCGAACACCGGGGAGCTGTTTTTT. As protein: CASSFSRGANTGELFF.

The V gene is TRBV12-5, the J gene TRBJ2-3; D is unresolved. CDR3 length equals 12 residues. Trimming left V 6 bases short and J 1 base short, with 5 bases between. Germline V gives CDR1 LGHNT, CDR2 FRNRAP. CDR3 sequence: CASGQGTDTQYF. The CDR3 DNA reads as TGTGCTAGTGGCCAGGGCACAGATACGCAGTATTTT.

The chain combines TRBV7-3 with TRBJ2-5; D is uncertain. Trimming stripped 3 bases from V and 4 bases from J, with 6 bases between. Looked up from germline, CDR1 is SGHTA and CDR2 is FQGTGA. The CDR3 is 12 residues long. The CDR3 nucleotides are TGTGCCAGCAGCTTCAAGGGAGAGACCCAGTACTTC. It yields the protein CASSFKGETQYF.

Of note for this clone: The sample contains more than one DNA sequence encoding this CDR3. The chain couples TRBV5-1 to TRBJ2-7; no clear D gene. V was clipped by 0 bases and J by 0 bases, with 7 bases between them. This CDR3 spans 14 amino acids. Germline V gene sequence: CDR1 SGHRS, CDR2 YFSETQ. CDR3 protein: CASSLEGNSYEQYF. For the CDR3, the DNA is TGCGCCAGCAGCTTGGAGGGAAACTCCTACGAGCAGTACTTC.

The chain joins TRBV18 to TRBJ2-7, with 7 nucleotides matching TRBD1. CDR1 KGHSH and CDR2 LQKENI come from the germline V gene. This CDR3 comprises 15 residues. V was clipped by 3 bases and J by 0 bases; unmatched bases: 5. The CDR3 nucleotides are TGTGCCAGCTCACCTGGGACAGAAAGCTCCTACGAGCAGTACTTC. This sequence encodes CASSPGTESSYEQYF.

The rearrangement links TRBV29-1 to TRBJ2-7; 7 bases fit TRBD2. This CDR3 has 13 residues. Looked up from germline, CDR1 is SQVTM and CDR2 is ANQGSEA. V lost 5 bases, J lost 3 bases, and 7 bases stayed unmatched. The CDR3 sequence is CSVRGLPSYEQYF. Here the CDR3 DNA reads TGCAGCGTTCGGGGACTACCGAGCTACGAGCAGTACTTC.

The chain employs TRBV5-1 and TRBJ1-2; D perhaps matches TRBD1 (5 bases). V lost 5 bases, J lost 4 bases, and 9 bases lay in between. There are 12 residues in the CDR3. Germline V lookup: CDR1 SGHRS, CDR2 YFSETQ. CDR3 amino acids: CASRAGSYGYTF. CDR3 nucleotide sequence: TGCGCCAGCAGGGCAGGGAGCTATGGCTACACCTTC.

The chain joins TRBV9 to TRBJ2-1; TRBD2 agrees at 8 bases. CDR1 is SGDLS, CDR2 YYNGEE, per germline. V dropped 4 bases and J dropped 0; count of bases not matched to a gene: 9. The CDR3 is 17 amino acids. This chain's CDR3 is CASSPPMSGSSYNEQFF. DNA for the CDR3: TGTGCCAGCAGCCCACCCATGAGCGGGAGCTCCTACAATGAGCAGTTCTTC.

This chain joins TRBV5-4 and TRBJ2-2; TRBD2 matches 10 bases. Germline V gene lookup returns CDR1 SGHNT and CDR2 YYREEE (reference sequence). Trimming removed 4 bases from V and 6 bases from J; junction bases left unmatched: 9. CDR3 length: 16 amino acids. CDR3 DNA: TGTGCCAGCAGCATTCGAGCGGGAGGGTTCGCCGGGGAGCTGTTTTTT. This sequence encodes CASSIRAGGFAGELFF.

The chain employs TRBV19 and TRBJ2-1, with 12 bases lining up with TRBD2. Germline CDR1 reads LNHDA; CDR2 reads SQIVND (reference sequence). The V and J ends lost 5 bases and 5 bases, in that order; junction bases with no gene match: 10. The CDR3 consists of 17 residues. The CDR3 bases are TGTGCCAGTAGTGGTTGGACTAGCGGGGTGTCTAACAATGAGCAGTTCTTC. This codes for CASSGWTSGVSNNEQFF.

V usage is TRBV2 and J usage is TRBJ1-5, with D perhaps TRBD1 (6 bases). V was cut by 6 bases and J by 5 bases, with 17 bases left in between. Germline V gene data show CDR1 as SNHLY and CDR2 as FYNNEI. This CDR3 is 15 amino acids long. The CDR3 here is CASRVDRLVDQPQHF. The CDR3 bases are TGTGCCAGCAGGGTCGACAGGCTGGTCGATCAGCCCCAGCATTTT.

This sequence joins TRBV27 and TRBJ1-2, with TRBD1 matching over 7 bases. This CDR3 has 14 amino acids. Germline V gene lookup returns CDR1 MNHEY and CDR2 SMNVEV (reference sequence). The V gene end was trimmed by 6 bases and the J gene end by 5 bases; junction bases not matched to a gene: 9. CDR3 DNA sequence: TGTGCCAGCAGACAACAGGGGACGCGGTATGGCTACACCTTC. The encoded protein is CASRQQGTRYGYTF.

Regarding this clone: Other nucleotide sequences in the sample specify the same CDR3. The chain joins TRBV5-4 to TRBJ1-5; D is undetermined. The CDR3 runs 13 residues. The ends were cut back, 0 bases at V and 3 bases at J, with 4 bases in the middle. The germline gives CDR1 SGHNT, CDR2 YYREEE (reference sequence). CDR3 region: CASSLGLNQPQHF. The CDR3 nucleotides are TGTGCCAGCAGCTTGGGGCTCAATCAGCCCCAGCATTTT.

The rearrangement uses TRBV11-2 and TRBJ1-1; D is perhaps TRBD1 (5 bases). Trimming left V 4 bases short and J 6 bases short, with 21 bases between. The CDR3 runs to 16 residues. CDR1 SGHAT and CDR2 FQNNGV come from the germline V gene. CDR3 DNA sequence: TGTGCCAGCAGCTCCCCTCGGGGCCCCCGGGGAGCTGAAGCTTTCTTT. Its protein is CASSSPRGPRGAEAFF.

This clone was seen more than once but under ten times. The chain combines TRBV5-5 with TRBJ2-1, with D hard to call. V was pared by 6 bases and J by 4 bases, with 14 bases between. CDR3 length: 14 amino acids. Germline CDR1 and CDR2: SGHKS and YYEKEE (reference sequence). The CDR3 here is CASNPGPSYNEQFF. The CDR3 DNA sequence: TGTGCCAGCAATCCGGGCCCTTCTTACAATGAGCAGTTCTTC. The full variable domain, with the rest looked up from reference TRBV5-5 and TRBJ2-1, is DAGVTQSPTHLIKTRGQQVTLRCSPISGHKSVSWYQQVLGQGPQFIFQYYEKEERGRGNFPDRFSARQFPNYSSELNVNALLLGDSALYLCASNPGPSYNEQFFGPGTRLTVL.

The chain joins TRBV5-1 to TRBJ1-2; 7 bases map to TRBD1. There are 19 residues in the CDR3. Germline V gene lookup returns CDR1 SGHRS and CDR2 YFSETQ. With 0 bases clipped from V and 1 base from J, the junction kept 15 bases outside the gene matches. The CDR3 region has the DNA TGCGCCAGCAGCTTGGACGGTGGGAGAGGGGGACAGCTTAACTATGGCTACACCTTC. It is translated as CASSLDGGRGGQLNYGYTF. Supplemented by reference TRBV5-1 and TRBJ1-2, the full variable domain reads KAGVTQTPRYLIKTRGQQVTLSCSPISGHRSVSWYQQTPGQGLQFLFEYFSETQRNKGNFPGRFSGRQFSNSRSEMNVSTLELGDSALYLCASSLDGGRGGQLNYGYTFGSGTRLTVV.

In this sample, this clone turned up a few times. The chain couples TRBV30 to TRBJ1-1; 7 nucleotides align to TRBD1. The CDR3 is 16 amino acids. The ends lost 3 bases at V and 1 base at J; junction bases unmatched: 11. The germline CDR1 and CDR2 sequences are GTSNPN and SVGIG (reference sequence). The CDR3 is CAWRGKGTAKNTEAFF. For the CDR3, the DNA is TGTGCCTGGAGGGGGAAGGGGACAGCAAAGAACACTGAAGCTTTCTTT.

Comment on this clone: A read error may produce the germline difference seen at one junction end. The rearrangement uses TRBV20-1 and TRBJ1-1; perhaps TRBD1 as D (6 bases). The CDR3 is 10 amino acids. Per the germline V gene, CDR1 is DFQATT and CDR2 is SNEGSKA (reference sequence). The CDR3: CSAGTRTAPF. CDR3 sequence (DNA): TGCAGTGCGGGTACTCGGACAGCCCCCTTT.

The rearrangement uses TRBV2 and TRBJ2-5, with 10 bases fitting TRBD2. The CDR3 is 17 amino acids. CDR1 and CDR2 from the germline V gene are SNHLY and FYNNEI. Trimming removed 4 bases from V and 5 bases from J; junction bases left unmatched: 13. Here the CDR3 reads CASSGASSGSGFETQYF. DNA for the CDR3: TGTGCCAGCAGTGGGGCTTCTAGCGGGAGTGGGTTCGAGACCCAGTACTTC.

The chain has TRBV10-3 and TRBJ2-1, with TRBD2 matching over 12 bases. The CDR3 length is 16 residues. Germline assignment: CDR1 ENHRY and CDR2 SYGVKD. Trimming at V came to 6 bases and at J to 7 bases, leaving 10 bases not matched to a gene. Written as DNA, the CDR3 is TGTGCCATCAGGGGAGATGGGACTAGCGGGCTTAATGAGCAGTTCTTC. Its protein product is CAIRGDGTSGLNEQFF.

This clone appeared many times. The rearrangement links TRBV4-2 to TRBJ2-2; TRBD2 agrees at 10 bases. V shed 2 bases, J shed 7 bases, and the junction held 10 bases outside the gene matches. The CDR3 has 17 amino acids. The V gene's germline CDR1 is LGHNA and CDR2 YNFKEQ. The CDR3 DNA reads as TGTGCCAGCAGCCAAATTGGGCTAGCGGGAGTGGACGGGGAGCTGTTTTTT. This sequence encodes CASSQIGLAGVDGELFF.

The rearrangement links TRBV4-1 to TRBJ2-5, with 9 bases fitting TRBD2. The CDR3 consists of 19 residues. The germline CDR1 and CDR2 sequences are MGHRA and YSYEKL. The V segment lost 1 base and the J segment 2 bases; nucleotides outside the gene matches: 14. CDR3 DNA sequence: TGCGCCAGCAGCCAAGTTTGGTTGGGTAGCGGGAGCCCTCAAGAGACCCAGTACTTC. It yields the protein CASSQVWLGSGSPQETQYF.

DNA of the CDR3: TGTGCCAGCAGCTTCCGAGGCGGCAGACACAATGAGCAGTTCTTC. Encoded protein: CASSFRGGRHNEQFF. The rearrangement links TRBV7-2 to TRBJ2-1; D unclear. The ends were cut back, 3 bases at V and 5 bases at J, with 14 bases in the middle. The CDR3 totals 15 residues. Germline loops: CDR1 SGHTA, CDR2 FQGNSA.